This T cell receptor beta chain was recovered during a study of blood T cell repertoires in COVID-19. Background on the study: T cells, B-cell-depleted T cells, or PBMCs provided the cDNA or gDNA that served as material.

This CDR3 comprises 14 residues. The V gene end was trimmed by 4 bases and the J gene end by 4 bases; junction bases not matched to a gene: 6. Germline V gene data show CDR1 as WNHNN and CDR2 as SYGVQD (reference sequence). The study assigned cohorts using participant-reported clinical history. Recovered Cohort 3 donors showed two negative PCRs, clearance, or symptom resolution. Sequencing used immunoSEQ multiplex PCR; TCRdb keeps in-frame clones, though not all of them. The table has around 140,000 clones, 60% to 80% seen once. This clonotype was obtained from a woman aged 45 to 65 who had recovered from COVID-19. Sequencing was performed on PBMCs or T cells enriched from blood (not recorded which). This sequence joins TRBV10-1 and TRBJ2-5; 7 bases match TRBD2. This CDR3 is CASSGGRAGETQYF. The CDR3, as DNA: TGCGCCAGCAGTGGAGGGAGGGCCGGAGAGACCCAGTACTTC.